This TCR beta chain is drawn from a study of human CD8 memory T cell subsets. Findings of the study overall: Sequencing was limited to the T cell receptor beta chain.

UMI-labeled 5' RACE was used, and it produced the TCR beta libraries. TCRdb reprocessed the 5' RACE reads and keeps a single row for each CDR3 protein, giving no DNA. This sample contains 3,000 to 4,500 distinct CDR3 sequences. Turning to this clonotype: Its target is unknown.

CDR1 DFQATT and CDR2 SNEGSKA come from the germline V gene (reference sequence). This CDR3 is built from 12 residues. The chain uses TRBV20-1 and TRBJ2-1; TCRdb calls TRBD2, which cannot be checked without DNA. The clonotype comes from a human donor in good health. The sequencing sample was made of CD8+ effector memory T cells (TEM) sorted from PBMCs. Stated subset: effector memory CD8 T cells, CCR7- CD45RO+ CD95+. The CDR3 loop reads CSAKWAGDEQFF.